This T cell receptor beta chain came from a study of blood T cell repertoires in COVID-19. As for the study in general: Donors in the United States, Italy and Spain gave samples during acute or convalescent COVID-19. Sample material is recorded as cDNA or gDNA derived from T cells, B-cell-depleted T cells, or PBMCs.

Produced via immunoSEQ multiplex PCR; TCRdb's table is partial and in-frame only. The sample has some 150,000 clones, 87% seen once. This CDR3 contains 12 residues. CDR1 KGHSH and CDR2 LQKENI come from the germline V gene. Trimming removed 2 bases from V and 5 bases from J, with 7 bases in between. The clonotype originates from a woman in her sixties who had recovered from COVID-19. V and J are TRBV18 and TRBJ2-7; TRBD2 is a possible D gene (5 bases). Sequencing used peripheral blood. Here the CDR3 reads CASSPNGDEQYF. CDR3 sequence (DNA): TGTGCCAGCTCACCAAACGGGGACGAGCAGTACTTC.